This T cell receptor beta chain was recorded in a study of T cell responses to AZD1222 COVID-19 vaccine (dated by TCRdb to the early 2020s). Regarding the complete study: A total of under 250 trial participants underwent TCR sequencing, of whom some 200 had received two doses of AZD1222 and roughly 26 had received two doses of the MenACWY control vaccine. Enrollment into the trials was organized by age into subgroups of 18-55, 56-69 and 70-plus years, and those subgroups contained approximately 150, 30 and 60 TCR-sequenced participants, respectively. The full study reports these points: Spike-specific TCR breadth and depth rose significantly after two AZD1222 doses compared with day 0 and with MenACWY recipients. Epitopes outside the regions mutated in the B.1.351 and B.1.1.7 variants were reportedly recognized by nearly half of the unique spike-specific TCRs. Conclusions about previously exposed vaccinees are limited because only six or seven AZD1222 recipients were SARS-CoV-2 seropositive at baseline. Participants were mostly white British, with more females than males. The authors suggested clonal diversity may have been underestimated. The vaccine-associated CD4 TCRs covered the entire spike protein, and the dominant responses fell in regions 160-218 and 743-854. Because no day 14 peak-response samples were available, the repertoires could be characterized only after the peak T cell response. In the small 56-69-year group, the increase in depth fell short of significance, most likely because of low power.

The CDR3 regions of human TCRbeta chains were analyzed by immunosequencing. The study's processing was this. Repertoire TCRs were matched against a reference library of SARS-CoV-2-specific TCRs generated with the MIRA antigen-specificity platform. Breadth meant the fraction of unique TCRs that were SARS-CoV-2-associated, whereas depth meant the fraction of total T cells that were SARS-CoV-2-associated. Using the MIRA data, each spike-specific TCR was mapped to the spike region that the TCR reacts to and placed in a CD4 or CD8 class. Log10-transformed breadth and depth values were compared by one-way ANOVA with Sidak's multiple comparisons tests. The clones in this table, taken by TCRdb from immuneACCESS, are in-frame only. Not every clone is retained; where verified, under half of the shortfall comes from an unresolved V gene, and the cause of the rest is unknown. V and J calls and clone size are those listed in that table; D and trimming were worked out from the DNA. Present in this sample are tens of thousands of clones, approximately 89% of which were seen just once. Of the sample, about 5.7% is held by the ten largest clones.

Interpreted using the paper, the time point label stands for: about 28 days (+/-7) after the second vaccine dose. AZD1222 recipients whose second dose came at about 4 weeks and those whose second dose came at about 12 weeks were combined into one group, since spike-specific TCR depth and breadth did not differ between the two schedules. Samples from vaccinated people were obtained from the UK trials COV001 and COV002, which included a single-blind randomized controlled phase 2/3 trial of AZD1222 (ChAdOx1 nCoV-19) in healthy adults. Trial participant PBMC samples were collected at day 0 and day 28 after the second dose for TCRbeta chain sequencing. Details on this clone: Its antigen remains undetermined. No much larger clonotype is one base removed from it; base qualities were not supplied.

The receptor's source is an adult who received the AZD1222 COVID-19 vaccine. The sample here was peripheral blood, taken 28 days after the second AZD1222 dose.

The base sequence is TGTGCCAGCAGTTACAACGAGGAGGGGTTTTACACCTTC. Its product reads: CASSYNEEGFYTF. The receptor chain draws on TRBV6-5 and TRBJ1-2, and perhaps TRBD1 as D gene, on 5 matching bases. The germline V gene supplies CDR1 MNHEY and CDR2 SVGAGI. Relative to germline, V is 2 bases shorter and J is 11 bases shorter, with 15 bases between their ends. From the cysteine up to the phenylalanine, the CDR3 has a length of 13 residues. CDR3 DNA only is kept here, 39 bases in frame from base 1.